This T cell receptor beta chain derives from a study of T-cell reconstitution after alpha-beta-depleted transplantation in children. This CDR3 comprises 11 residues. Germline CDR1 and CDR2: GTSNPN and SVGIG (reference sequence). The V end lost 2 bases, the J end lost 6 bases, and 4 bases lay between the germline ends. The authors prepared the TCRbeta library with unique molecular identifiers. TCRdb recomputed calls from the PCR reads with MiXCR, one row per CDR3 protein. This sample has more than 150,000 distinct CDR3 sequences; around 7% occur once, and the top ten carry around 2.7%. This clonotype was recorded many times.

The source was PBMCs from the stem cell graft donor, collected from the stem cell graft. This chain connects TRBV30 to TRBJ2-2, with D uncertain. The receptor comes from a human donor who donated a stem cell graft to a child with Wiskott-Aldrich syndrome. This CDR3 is CAWSRAGELFF. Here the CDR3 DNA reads TGTGCCTGGAGTAGGGCCGGGGAGCTGTTTTTT.